These 22 T cell receptor beta chains came from one sample sequenced in a study of T cells after yellow fever vaccination. Each CDR3 protein is one row after TCRdb ran MiXCR on the 5' RACE reads. The sample contains about 230,000 distinct CDR3 sequences, more than 6.5% of which appear only once. The material sequenced was CD4+ T cells sorted from PBMCs, taken on the day of the yellow fever booster vaccination. These receptor sequences come from a man aged 25-45 years who received the YFV17D yellow fever vaccine.

The chain is built from TRBV30 and TRBJ2-1, with 13 bases matching TRBD2. Germline trimming cut 2 bases from V and 10 bases from J; bases unmatched to any gene: 8. CDR1 and CDR2 from the germline V gene are GTSNPN and SVGIG (reference sequence). The CDR3 consists of 15 residues. This CDR3 reads CAWSIGLAGVGEQFF. As DNA, the CDR3 is TGTGCCTGGAGTATCGGACTAGCGGGAGTTGGAGAGCAGTTCTTC.

This clonotype appeared a few times. The rearrangement links TRBV11-2 to TRBJ2-7; D unclear. This CDR3 comprises 14 residues. CDR1 is SGHAT, CDR2 FQNNGV, per germline. V was clipped by 1 base and J by 2 bases, with 9 bases between them. CDR3 nucleotide sequence: TGTGCCAGCAGCTTAGCTCTAGGTCCCTACGAGCAGTACTTC. It yields the protein CASSLALGPYEQYF.

This rearrangement joins TRBV7-8 to TRBJ2-7; perhaps TRBD2 as D (5 bases). V was shortened by 4 bases and J by 9 bases, with 13 bases between the two germline ends. The V gene's germline CDR1 is SGHVS and CDR2 FQNEAQ. This CDR3 region has 12 residues. Here the CDR3 DNA reads TGTGCCAGCAGCTCCGGGAATGTCGGGCAGTACTTC. It is translated as CASSSGNVGQYF.

J is TRBJ2-1 and V is TRBV29-1; the D is unclear. Germline assignment: CDR1 SQVTM and CDR2 ANQGSEA. Trimming removed 7 bases at V and 8 bases at J, with 18 bases between. This CDR3 comprises 13 residues. The CDR3 DNA reads as TGCAGCGATCTCGGAATTAGAGCGCATGAGCAGTTCTTC. The encoded protein is CSDLGIRAHEQFF.

This clonotype was seen ten or more times. The V and J genes are TRBV14 and TRBJ2-6; D is ambiguous. Trimming stripped 4 bases from V and 0 bases from J, with 7 bases between. The CDR3 runs to 15 residues. CDR1 and CDR2 from the germline V gene are SGHDN and FVKESK. Here the CDR3 DNA reads TGTGCCAGCAGCCCTAATACCTCTGGGGCCAACGTCCTGACTTTC. It translates to CASSPNTSGANVLTF.

This clonotype was seen ten or more times. This chain connects TRBV5-1 to TRBJ2-3; D remains unclear. V dropped 0 bases and J dropped 0 bases, with 11 bases sitting between them. The CDR3 runs to 16 residues. Germline CDR1 SGHRS, CDR2 YFSETQ. In DNA form, the CDR3 reads TGCGCCAGCAGCTTGGGTAGTCTATCTAGCACAGATACGCAGTATTTT. It is translated as CASSLGSLSSTDTQYF. Full variable domain (outside the CDR3, taken from reference TRBV5-1 and TRBJ2-3): KAGVTQTPRYLIKTRGQQVTLSCSPISGHRSVSWYQQTPGQGLQFLFEYFSETQRNKGNFPGRFSGRQFSNSRSEMNVSTLELGDSALYLCASSLGSLSSTDTQYFGPGTRLTVL.

The rearrangement joins TRBV20-1 to TRBJ2-5, with D possibly being TRBD1 (5 bases). V was cut by 2 bases and J by 5 bases, with 9 bases left in between. The germline gives CDR1 DFQATT, CDR2 SNEGSKA (reference sequence). The CDR3 contains 12 residues. The CDR3 sequence is CSARKGPETQYF. As DNA, the CDR3 is TGCAGTGCTAGAAAGGGGCCGGAGACCCAGTACTTC.

This clonotype was counted at least ten times. The V and J genes are TRBV29-1 and TRBJ2-5, with a weak D call TRBD2 (5 bases). Between the trimmed V and J ends, which lost 3 bases and 9 bases, there was a span of 20 bases. The CDR3 extends over 14 amino acids. Germline V gene sequence: CDR1 SQVTM, CDR2 ANQGSEA. CDR3 sequence reads: CSVEFFDAVRAQYF. DNA of the CDR3: TGCAGCGTTGAGTTTTTTGACGCGGTGAGGGCCCAGTACTTC.

This clonotype was observed at least ten times. The chain joins TRBV3-1 to TRBJ1-1; 8 positions agree with TRBD1. The CDR3 is 12 residues long. Trimming cost V 5 bases and J 8 bases; bases outside gene matches: 4. CDR1 is LGHDT, CDR2 YNNKEL, per germline (reference sequence). CDR3 residues: CASSFRDREAFF. In DNA, the CDR3 is TGTGCCAGCAGCTTTCGGGACAGGGAAGCTTTCTTT.

This clonotype was picked up many times. The chain carries TRBV20-1 and TRBJ2-7; D not resolved. The germline V and J ends were trimmed by 3 bases and 0 bases, with 9 bases remaining between them. The germline CDR1 and CDR2 sequences are DFQATT and SNEGSKA (reference sequence). The CDR3 totals 13 residues. CDR3 sequence reads: CSARILSSYEQYF. Here the CDR3 DNA reads TGCAGTGCTAGGATCCTTTCCTCCTACGAGCAGTACTTC.

This clonotype has a count of ten or more. V and J are TRBV7-9 and TRBJ2-5, with D possibly TRBD2 on 6 matching bases. The V and J ends lost 4 bases and 4 bases respectively, with 13 bases between them. The CDR3 extends over 14 amino acids. Per the germline V gene, CDR1 is SEHNR and CDR2 is FQNEAQ (reference sequence). CDR3 region: CASSWRLVGETQYF. CDR3 sequence (DNA): TGTGCCAGCAGCTGGCGACTAGTGGGAGAGACCCAGTACTTC.

The table lists this clonotype with many counts. The V call is TRBV6-4, the J call TRBJ1-1; D unclear. The germline V and J ends were trimmed by 4 bases and 5 bases, with 11 bases remaining between them. This CDR3 has 13 residues. Germline V lookup: CDR1 MRHNA, CDR2 SNTAGT. The CDR3 is CASSAGLQTEAFF. The DNA of the CDR3 is TGTGCCAGCAGTGCCGGACTTCAGACTGAAGCTTTCTTT.

In this sample, this clonotype turned up a few times. The CDR3: CASSLAQVASEAFF. The CDR3 nucleotides are TGTGCCAGCAGCTTAGCGCAGGTGGCCAGTGAAGCTTTCTTT. The chain is built from TRBV7-9 and TRBJ1-1; D is ambiguous. Germline V CDR1 and CDR2: SEHNR, FQNEAQ (reference sequence). The V and J ends lost 0 bases and 7 bases respectively, with 12 bases between them. The CDR3 is made up of 14 amino acids.

This clonotype occurred a few times. The chain combines TRBV28 with TRBJ1-6; TRBD1 matches 8 bases. The CDR3 has 16 amino acids. Trimming at V came to 7 bases and at J to 9 bases, leaving 14 bases not matched to a gene. Germline V lookup: CDR1 MDHEN, CDR2 SYDVKM. The CDR3 DNA is TGTGCCAGCACTTTTATTTGGAACAGGGGGGTTTCACCCCTCCACTTT. Amino acids: CASTFIWNRGVSPLHF.

The sample holds many counts of this clonotype. This chain links TRBV6-5 with TRBJ2-7, with D perhaps matching TRBD2 (6 bases). Germline V gene sequence: CDR1 MNHEY, CDR2 SVGAGI. This CDR3 spans 13 amino acids. The ends were cut back, 3 bases at V and 4 bases at J, with 10 bases in the middle. CDR3 coding DNA: TGTGCCAGCAGTTATGGGAGGACTTACGAGCAGTACTTC. Protein: CASSYGRTYEQYF.

This clonotype was picked up many times. The V gene is TRBV10-3, the J gene TRBJ2-4; 7 positions agree with TRBD1. The CDR3 sequence is 13 residues long. V lost 3 bases and J lost 11; bases outside the gene matches: 7. Germline CDR1 reads ENHRY; CDR2 reads SYGVKD. The CDR3 spells CAISETTGTLQYF. In nucleotides, the CDR3 is TGTGCCATCAGTGAAACGACAGGGACGCTTCAGTACTTC.

The chain employs TRBV7-2 and TRBJ2-7; D could derive from TRBD1 or TRBD2 (6 bases each). There are 15 residues in the CDR3. The germline V and J ends were trimmed by 2 bases and 2 bases, with 13 bases remaining between them. The germline V gene encodes CDR1 SGHTA and CDR2 FQGNSA. CDR3 DNA: TGTGCCAGCAGCTTACTTGGGGGGCAGGCCTACGAGCAGTACTTC. Translated: CASSLLGGQAYEQYF.

This clonotype was counted ten times or more. The chain carries TRBV4-2 and TRBJ2-5, with 9 bases that match TRBD1. The length of the CDR3 is 16 residues. Looked up from germline, CDR1 is LGHNA and CDR2 is YNFKEQ. With V trimmed by 0 bases and J by 5 bases, 7 bases remained unmatched. The CDR3 bases are TGTGCCAGCAGCCAAGAACGGACAGGGGTTGGGGAGACCCAGTACTTC. Its protein product is CASSQERTGVGETQYF.

This clonotype came up many times. The V gene is TRBV24-1, the J gene TRBJ2-3, with D uncertain. V lost 0 bases to trimming and J lost 6 bases, with 9 bases between them. The germline V gene has CDR1 KGHDR and CDR2 SFDVKD. The CDR3 runs to 14 residues. CDR3 sequence reads: CATSDLGSGDTQYF. The CDR3 nucleotides are TGTGCCACCAGTGATTTGGGTAGTGGCGATACGCAGTATTTT.

V and J are TRBV7-2 and TRBJ2-3; D remains ambiguous. Trimming shortened V by 3 bases and J by 0 bases, and 10 bases separated the two germline ends. Germline assignment: CDR1 SGHTA and CDR2 FQGNSA. The CDR3 totals 15 residues. CDR3 loop: CASSFGRPSTDTQYF. The CDR3 DNA follows: TGTGCCAGCAGCTTTGGCCGCCCTAGCACAGATACGCAGTATTTT.

With respect to this clonotype: Its ends do not fully match the called genes, so a read error is possible. This CDR3 reads CASSEGPEGYGHTF. CDR3 nucleotides: TGTGCCAGCAGCGAGGGACCTGAGGGCTATGGCCACACCTTC. The rearrangement joins TRBV9 to TRBJ1-2; possible D gene TRBD1, 5 bases. This CDR3 contains 14 residues. CDR1 is SGDLS, CDR2 YYNGEE, per germline.

This clonotype appeared many times. The V and J genes are TRBV24-1 and TRBJ2-6; D remains unclear. CDR1 KGHDR and CDR2 SFDVKD come from the germline V gene. With 2 bases removed from V and 2 bases from J, the gap between germline ends came to 6 bases. The length of the CDR3 is 15 residues. As DNA, the CDR3 is TGTGCCACCAGTGATTCCTCGCCTGGGGCCAACGTCCTGACTTTC. Protein sequence: CATSDSSPGANVLTF.